This T cell receptor (beta chain) was sequenced for a study of blood T cell repertoires in COVID-19. The wider study: Sample material is recorded as cDNA or gDNA derived from T cells, B-cell-depleted T cells, or PBMCs.

Germline-derived CDR1 and CDR2 are SGHRS and YFSETQ. Trimming removed 7 bases at V and 1 base at J, with 5 bases between. CDR3 length: 11 amino acids. In the authors' methods: Nucleated cell counts were estimated from reference gene primer amplification. Measured with immunoSEQ multiplex PCR; TCRdb has only the in-frame clones, and not every one. V, J and clone size were drawn from that table, and D and trimming were deduced from the DNA. This table holds 150,000 to 200,000 clones, around 85% found once. This TCR was sampled from a man in his 70s with active or convalescent COVID-19. The chain has TRBV5-1 and TRBJ1-1; no clear D gene. Input material: peripheral blood. The CDR3 spells CASASNTEAFF. As DNA, the CDR3 is TGCGCCAGCGCGTCGAACACTGAAGCTTTCTTT. The variable domain in full, with the rest retrieved from reference TRBV5-1 and TRBJ1-1, is KAGVTQTPRYLIKTRGQQVTLSCSPISGHRSVSWYQQTPGQGLQFLFEYFSETQRNKGNFPGRFSGRQFSNSRSEMNVSTLELGDSALYLCASASNTEAFFGQGTRLTVV.